The clone carrying this T cell receptor (beta chain) was observed a handful of times. Its antigen is as yet unknown. If no ophthalmopathy appeared within 18 months of follow-up, hyperthyroidism was termed stable. Exclusion covered patients with other autoimmune diseases or uncontrolled infections (as well as pregnancy or lactation). The PBMCs used were ones drawn from 9.5 to 10 ml of fresh peripheral blood. This specimen belongs to a study of Graves' ophthalmopathy and Graves' hyperthyroidism. Using RNA transcripts, the TCR beta CDR3 regions were amplified. In the first round, RT-PCR was carried out with HTBI primers, and a multiplex PCR formed the second round. MiXCR, applied by TCRdb to the multiplex PCR reads, yields one record per CDR3 protein. The sample holds 400,000 or so distinct CDR3 sequences, approximately 18% seen once. Findings of the study overall: The model's prediction of ophthalmopathy progression had 70.59% sensitivity and approximately 72% specificity.

The sequencing input was peripheral blood. The clonotype was recovered from an adult woman with stable Graves' hyperthyroidism.

Here the CDR3 reads CASSAAGTSGGKTQYF. The CDR3 DNA sequence: TGCGCCAGCAGCGCGGCCGGGACTAGCGGGGGGAAGACCCAGTACTTC. This chain joins TRBV5-1 and TRBJ2-5; 15 nucleotides agree with TRBD2. Trimming cost V 4 bases and J 6 bases; bases outside gene matches: 7. Germline-derived CDR1 and CDR2 are SGHRS and YFSETQ. CDR3 size: 16 residues. The whole variable domain, remainder taken from reference TRBV5-1 and TRBJ2-5, is KAGVTQTPRYLIKTRGQQVTLSCSPISGHRSVSWYQQTPGQGLQFLFEYFSETQRNKGNFPGRFSGRQFSNSRSEMNVSTLELGDSALYLCASSAAGTSGGKTQYFGPGTRLLVL.